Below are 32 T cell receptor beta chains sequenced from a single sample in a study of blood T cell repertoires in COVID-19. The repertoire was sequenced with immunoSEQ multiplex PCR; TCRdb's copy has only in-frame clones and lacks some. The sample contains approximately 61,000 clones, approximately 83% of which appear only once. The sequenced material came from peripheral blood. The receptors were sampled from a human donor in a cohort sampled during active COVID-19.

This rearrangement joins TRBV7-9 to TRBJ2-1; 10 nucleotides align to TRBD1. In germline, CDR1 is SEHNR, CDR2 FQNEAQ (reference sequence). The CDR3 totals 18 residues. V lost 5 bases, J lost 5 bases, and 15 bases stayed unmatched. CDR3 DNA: TGTGCCAGCAGCCGGGACAGGGGAATTCTCGCAGTTCACAATGAGCAGTTCTTC. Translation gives CASSRDRGILAVHNEQFF. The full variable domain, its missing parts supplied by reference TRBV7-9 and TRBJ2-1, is DTGVSQNPRHKITKRGQNVTFRCDPISEHNRLYWYRQTLGQGPEFLTYFQNEAQLEKSRLLSDRFSAERPKGSFSTLEIQRTEQGDSAMYLCASSRDRGILAVHNEQFFGPGTRLTVL.

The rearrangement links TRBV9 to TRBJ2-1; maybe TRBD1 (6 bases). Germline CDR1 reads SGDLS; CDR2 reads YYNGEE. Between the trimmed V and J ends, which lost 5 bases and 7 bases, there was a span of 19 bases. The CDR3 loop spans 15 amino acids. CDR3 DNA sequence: TGTGCCAGCAGTCGACAGGAAGGTAGAATAAATGAGCAGTTCTTC. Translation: CASSRQEGRINEQFF. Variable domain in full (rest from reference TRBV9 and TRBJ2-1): DSGVTQTPKHLITATGQRVTLRCSPRSGDLSVYWYQQSLDQGLQFLIQYYNGEERAKGNILERFSAQQFPDLHSELNLSSLELGDSALYFCASSRQEGRINEQFFGPGTRLTVL.

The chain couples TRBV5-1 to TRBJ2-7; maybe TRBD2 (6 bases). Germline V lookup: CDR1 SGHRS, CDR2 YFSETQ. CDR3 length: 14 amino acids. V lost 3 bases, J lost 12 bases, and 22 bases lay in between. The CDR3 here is CASSSGTYRFYPYF. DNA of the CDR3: TGCGCCAGCAGCTCCGGGACTTATCGTTTCTACCCGTACTTC.

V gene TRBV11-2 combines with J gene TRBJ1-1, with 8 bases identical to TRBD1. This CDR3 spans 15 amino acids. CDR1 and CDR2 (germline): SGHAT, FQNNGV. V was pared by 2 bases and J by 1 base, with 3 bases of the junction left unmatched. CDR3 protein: CASSLYGQGNTEAFF. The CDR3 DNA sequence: TGTGCCAGCAGCTTATATGGACAGGGGAACACTGAAGCTTTCTTT. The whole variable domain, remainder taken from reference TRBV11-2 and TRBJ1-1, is EAGVAQSPRYKIIEKRQSVAFWCNPISGHATLYWYQQILGQGPKLLIQFQNNGVVDDSQLPKDRFSAERLKGVDSTLKIQPAKLEDSAVYLCASSLYGQGNTEAFFGQGTRLTVV.

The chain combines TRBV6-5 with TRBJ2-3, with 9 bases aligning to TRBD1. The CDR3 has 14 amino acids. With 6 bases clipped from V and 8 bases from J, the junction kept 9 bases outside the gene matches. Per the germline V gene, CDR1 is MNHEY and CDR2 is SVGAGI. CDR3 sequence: CASSPDRGLGTQYF. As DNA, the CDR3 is TGTGCCAGCAGCCCGGACAGGGGTTTAGGTACGCAGTATTTT.

The DNA of the CDR3 is TGCAGCGTTGGGGGCCTCTCTGGAAACACCATATATTTT. Amino acids: CSVGGLSGNTIYF. V usage is TRBV29-1 and J usage is TRBJ1-3, with D possibly being TRBD1 (5 bases). V was trimmed by 4 bases and J by 0 bases, leaving 7 bases between them. The CDR3 has 13 amino acids. CDR1 and CDR2 from the germline V gene are SQVTM and ANQGSEA. Based on the CDR3 plus reference TRBV29-1 and TRBJ1-3, the full variable domain is SAVISQKPSRDICQRGTSLTIQCQVDSQVTMMFWYRQQPGQSLTLIATANQGSEATYESGFVIDKFPISRPNLTFSTLTVSNMSPEDSSIYLCSVGGLSGNTIYFGEGSWLTVV.

The CDR3 region is CASSPGLAGQYF. CDR3 sequence (DNA): TGTGCCAGCAGCCCTGGACTAGCGGGGCAGTACTTC. The chain has TRBV11-3 and TRBJ2-7; 11 nucleotides align to TRBD2. The ends lost 5 bases at V and 9 bases at J; junction bases unmatched: 3. CDR3 size: 12 residues. Per the germline V gene, CDR1 is SGHNT and CDR2 is YENEEA.

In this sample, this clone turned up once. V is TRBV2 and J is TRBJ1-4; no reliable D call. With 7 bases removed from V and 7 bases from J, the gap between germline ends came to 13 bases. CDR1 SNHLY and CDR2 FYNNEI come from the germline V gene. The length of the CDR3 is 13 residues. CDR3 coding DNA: TGTGCCAGCACTACGGCGCCAGGTGAAAAACTGTTTTTT. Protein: CASTTAPGEKLFF.

For the CDR3, the DNA is TGTGCCTGGAGTGGCCGTGGGAAGACAGGGGGCATCACTGAAGCTTTCTTT. Translation: CAWSGRGKTGGITEAFF. The gene calls are TRBV30 and TRBJ1-1; TRBD1 matches 10 bases. The length of the CDR3 is 17 residues. V dropped 1 base and J dropped 4; count of bases not matched to a gene: 12. Germline CDR1 is GTSNPN and CDR2 is SVGIG (reference sequence).

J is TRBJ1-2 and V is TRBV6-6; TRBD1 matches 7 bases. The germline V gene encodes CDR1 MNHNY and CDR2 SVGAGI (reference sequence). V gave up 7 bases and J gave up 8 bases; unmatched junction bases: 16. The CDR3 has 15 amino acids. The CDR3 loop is CASTLDRTDPNGYTF. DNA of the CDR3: TGTGCCAGCACCTTGGACAGGACTGACCCTAACGGCTACACCTTC.

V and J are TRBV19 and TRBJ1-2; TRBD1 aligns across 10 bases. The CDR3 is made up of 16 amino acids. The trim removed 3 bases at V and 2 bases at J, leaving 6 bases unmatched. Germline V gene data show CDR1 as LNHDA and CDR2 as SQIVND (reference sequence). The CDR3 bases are TGTGCCAGTAGTATGAGGGGGGGACAGGGGAACTATGGCTACACCTTC. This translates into CASSMRGGQGNYGYTF.

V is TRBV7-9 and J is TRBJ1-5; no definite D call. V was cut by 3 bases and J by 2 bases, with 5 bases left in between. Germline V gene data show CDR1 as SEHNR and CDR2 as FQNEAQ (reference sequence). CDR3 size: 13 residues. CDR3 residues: CASSFHGNQPQHF. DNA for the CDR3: TGTGCCAGCAGCTTTCATGGCAATCAGCCCCAGCATTTT.

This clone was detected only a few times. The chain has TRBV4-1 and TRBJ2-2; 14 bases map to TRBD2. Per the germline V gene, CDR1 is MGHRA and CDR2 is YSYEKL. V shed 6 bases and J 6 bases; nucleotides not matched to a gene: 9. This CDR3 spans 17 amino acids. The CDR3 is CASRLGRLAGGAGELFF. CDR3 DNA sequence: TGCGCCAGCAGATTAGGAAGACTAGCGGGAGGGGCCGGGGAGCTGTTTTTT.

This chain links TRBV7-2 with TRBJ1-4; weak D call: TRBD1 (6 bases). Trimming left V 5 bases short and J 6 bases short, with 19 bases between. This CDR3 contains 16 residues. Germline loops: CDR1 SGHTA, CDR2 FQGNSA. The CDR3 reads CASSPKSGGAYEKLFF. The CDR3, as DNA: TGTGCCAGCAGCCCCAAGAGTGGGGGGGCATATGAAAAACTGTTTTTT.

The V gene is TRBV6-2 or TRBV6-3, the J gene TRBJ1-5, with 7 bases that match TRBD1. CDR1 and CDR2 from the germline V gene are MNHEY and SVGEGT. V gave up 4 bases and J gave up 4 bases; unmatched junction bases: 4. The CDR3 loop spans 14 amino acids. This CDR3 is CASSSTGTNQPQHF. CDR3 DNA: TGTGCCAGCAGTTCGACAGGGACGAATCAGCCCCAGCATTTT.

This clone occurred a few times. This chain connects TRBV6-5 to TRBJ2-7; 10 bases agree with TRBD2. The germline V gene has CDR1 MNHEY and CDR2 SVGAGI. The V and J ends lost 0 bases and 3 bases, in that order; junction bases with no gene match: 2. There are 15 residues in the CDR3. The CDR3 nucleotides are TGTGCCAGCAGTTACTCGGCTAGCGGGAGCTACGAGCAGTACTTC. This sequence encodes CASSYSASGSYEQYF.

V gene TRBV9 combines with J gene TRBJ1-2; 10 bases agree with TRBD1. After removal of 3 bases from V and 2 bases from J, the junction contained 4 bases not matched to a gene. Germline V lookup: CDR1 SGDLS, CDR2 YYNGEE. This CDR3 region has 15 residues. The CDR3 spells CASSARDRGNYGYTF. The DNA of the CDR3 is TGTGCCAGCAGCGCGAGGGACAGGGGAAACTATGGCTACACCTTC. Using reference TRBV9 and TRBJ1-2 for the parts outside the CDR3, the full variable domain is DSGVTQTPKHLITATGQRVTLRCSPRSGDLSVYWYQQSLDQGLQFLIQYYNGEERAKGNILERFSAQQFPDLHSELNLSSLELGDSALYFCASSARDRGNYGYTFGSGTRLTVV.

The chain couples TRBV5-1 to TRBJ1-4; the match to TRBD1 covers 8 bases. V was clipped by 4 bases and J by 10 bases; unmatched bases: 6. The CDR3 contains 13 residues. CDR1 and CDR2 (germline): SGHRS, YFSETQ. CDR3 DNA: TGCGCCAGCAGCGACCGACAGGGGCGAAAACTGTTTTTT. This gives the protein CASSDRQGRKLFF.

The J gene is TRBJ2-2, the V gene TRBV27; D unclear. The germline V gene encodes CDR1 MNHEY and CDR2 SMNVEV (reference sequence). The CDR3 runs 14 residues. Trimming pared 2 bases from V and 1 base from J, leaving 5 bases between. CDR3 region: CASSLIQNTGELFF. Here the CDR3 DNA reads TGTGCCAGCAGTTTAATACAGAACACCGGGGAGCTGTTTTTT.

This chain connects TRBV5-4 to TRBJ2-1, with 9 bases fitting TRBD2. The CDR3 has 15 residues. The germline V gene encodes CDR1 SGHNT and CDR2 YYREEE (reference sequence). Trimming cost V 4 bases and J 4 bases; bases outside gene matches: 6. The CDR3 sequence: CASSPAGGGYNEQFF. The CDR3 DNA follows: TGTGCCAGCAGCCCTGCGGGAGGGGGGTACAATGAGCAGTTCTTC. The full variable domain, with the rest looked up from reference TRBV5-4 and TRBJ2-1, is ETGVTQSPTHLIKTRGQQVTLRCSSQSGHNTVSWYQQALGQGPQFIFQYYREEENGRGNFPPRFSGLQFPNYSSELNVNALELDDSALYLCASSPAGGGYNEQFFGPGTRLTVL.

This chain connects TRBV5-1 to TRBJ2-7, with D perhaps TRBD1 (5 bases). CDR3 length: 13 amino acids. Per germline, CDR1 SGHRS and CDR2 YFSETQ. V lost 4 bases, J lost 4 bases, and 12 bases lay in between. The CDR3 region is CASSRKGSYEQYF. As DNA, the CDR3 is TGCGCCAGCAGCCGTAAGGGGTCGTACGAGCAGTACTTC.

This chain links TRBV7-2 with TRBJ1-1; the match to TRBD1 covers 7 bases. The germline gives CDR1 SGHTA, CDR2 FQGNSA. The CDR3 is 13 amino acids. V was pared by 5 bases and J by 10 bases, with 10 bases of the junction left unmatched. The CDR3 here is CASSPGTAGGAFF. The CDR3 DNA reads TGTGCCAGCAGCCCGGGGACAGCCGGCGGAGCTTTCTTT. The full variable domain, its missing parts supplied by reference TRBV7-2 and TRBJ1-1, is GAGVSQSPSNKVTEKGKDVELRCDPISGHTALYWYRQSLGQGLEFLIYFQGNSAPDKSGLPSDRFSAERTGGSVSTLTIQRTQQEDSAVYLCASSPGTAGGAFFGQGTRLTVV.

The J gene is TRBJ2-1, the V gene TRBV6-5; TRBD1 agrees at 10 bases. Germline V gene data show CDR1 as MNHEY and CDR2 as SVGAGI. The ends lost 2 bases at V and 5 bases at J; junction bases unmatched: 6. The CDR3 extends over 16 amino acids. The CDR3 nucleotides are TGTGCCAGCAGTTACCAACGGGACAGGGGTAACAATGAGCAGTTCTTC. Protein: CASSYQRDRGNNEQFF.

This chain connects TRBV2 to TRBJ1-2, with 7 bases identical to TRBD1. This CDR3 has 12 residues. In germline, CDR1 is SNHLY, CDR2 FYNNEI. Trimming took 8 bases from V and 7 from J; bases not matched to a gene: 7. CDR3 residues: CASSDRLAGYTF. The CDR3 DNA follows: TGTGCCAGCTCGGACAGGCTCGCTGGCTACACCTTC.

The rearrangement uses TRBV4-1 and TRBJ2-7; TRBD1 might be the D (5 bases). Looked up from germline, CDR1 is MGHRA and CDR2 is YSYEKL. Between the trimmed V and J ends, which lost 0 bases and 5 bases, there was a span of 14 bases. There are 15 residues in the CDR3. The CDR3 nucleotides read TGCGCCAGCAGCCAAGACGCCCAGGGTCGGCACGAGCAGTACTTC. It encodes CASSQDAQGRHEQYF.

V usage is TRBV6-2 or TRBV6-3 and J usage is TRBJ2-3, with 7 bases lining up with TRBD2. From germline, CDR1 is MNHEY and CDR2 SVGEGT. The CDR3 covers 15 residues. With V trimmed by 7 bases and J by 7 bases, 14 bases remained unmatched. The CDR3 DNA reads TGTGCCAGCACCCCAGCGGGACTTCCTCCTAATACGCAGTATTTT. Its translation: CASTPAGLPPNTQYF.

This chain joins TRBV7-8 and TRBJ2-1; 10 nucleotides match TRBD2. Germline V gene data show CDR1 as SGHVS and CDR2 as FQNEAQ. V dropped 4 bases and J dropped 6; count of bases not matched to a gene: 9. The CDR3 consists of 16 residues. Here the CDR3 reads CASSSRGSGRSNEQFF. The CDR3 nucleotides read TGTGCCAGCAGCTCCCGAGGTAGCGGGAGGTCCAATGAGCAGTTCTTC.

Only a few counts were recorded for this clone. The CDR3 DNA follows: TGTGCCAGCAGCCAGACAGGGAATGAGCAGTTCTTC. Amino acids: CASSQTGNEQFF. This chain joins TRBV28 and TRBJ2-1; 7 nucleotides align to TRBD1. The germline V gene encodes CDR1 MDHEN and CDR2 SYDVKM. Losses at the gene ends were 6 bases for V and 7 bases for J; bases not matched to a gene: 3. The CDR3 length is 12 residues.

The CDR3 spells CASKMASGNTIYF. The CDR3 DNA sequence: TGTGCCAGCAAAATGGCTTCTGGAAACACCATATATTTT. The chain has TRBV6-5 and TRBJ1-3; D is unclear. V lost 7 bases and J 1 base, leaving 8 bases between the germline ends. Germline assignment: CDR1 MNHEY and CDR2 SVGAGI. The length of the CDR3 is 13 residues.

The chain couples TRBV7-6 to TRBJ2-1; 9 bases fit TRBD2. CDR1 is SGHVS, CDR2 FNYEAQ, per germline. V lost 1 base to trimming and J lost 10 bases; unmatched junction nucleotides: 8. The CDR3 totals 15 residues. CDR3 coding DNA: TGTGCCAGCAGCTTAGAGGCTAGCGGGGTACGAGAGCAGTTCTTC. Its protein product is CASSLEASGVREQFF.

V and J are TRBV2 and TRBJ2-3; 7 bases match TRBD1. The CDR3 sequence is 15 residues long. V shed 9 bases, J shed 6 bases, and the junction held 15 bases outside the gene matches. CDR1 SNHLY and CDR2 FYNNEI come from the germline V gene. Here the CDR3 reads CASKVQGTSGDTQYF. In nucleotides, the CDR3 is TGTGCCAGTAAAGTACAGGGGACATCCGGTGATACGCAGTATTTT.

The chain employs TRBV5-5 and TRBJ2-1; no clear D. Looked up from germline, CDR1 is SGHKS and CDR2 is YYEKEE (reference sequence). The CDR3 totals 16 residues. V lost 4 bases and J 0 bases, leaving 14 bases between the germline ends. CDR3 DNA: TGTGCCAGCAGCCGAATTATTCGTAGCTCCTACAATGAGCAGTTCTTC. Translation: CASSRIIRSSYNEQFF. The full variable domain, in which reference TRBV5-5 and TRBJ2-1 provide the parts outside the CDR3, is DAGVTQSPTHLIKTRGQQVTLRCSPISGHKSVSWYQQVLGQGPQFIFQYYEKEERGRGNFPDRFSARQFPNYSSELNVNALLLGDSALYLCASSRIIRSSYNEQFFGPGTRLTVL.